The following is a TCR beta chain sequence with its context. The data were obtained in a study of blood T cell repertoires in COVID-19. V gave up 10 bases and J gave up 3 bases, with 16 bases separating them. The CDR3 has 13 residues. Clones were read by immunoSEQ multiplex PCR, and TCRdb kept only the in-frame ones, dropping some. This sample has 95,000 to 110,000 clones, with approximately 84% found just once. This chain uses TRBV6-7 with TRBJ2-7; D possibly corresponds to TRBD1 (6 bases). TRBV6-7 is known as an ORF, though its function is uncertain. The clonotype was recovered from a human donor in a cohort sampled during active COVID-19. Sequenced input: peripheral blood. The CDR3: CAILMDRNYEQYF. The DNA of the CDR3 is TGTGCCATCCTAATGGACAGAAACTACGAGCAGTACTTC.